Only a few counts were recorded for the clone carrying this TCR beta chain. This sample was included in a study of blood T cell repertoires in COVID-19. For the study at large: COVID-19 samples collected from the United States, Italy and Spain covered acute and convalescent phases.

The germline V gene has CDR1 MNHEY and CDR2 SVGAGI. The CDR3 sequence is 15 residues long. The ends lost 5 bases at V and 2 bases at J; junction bases unmatched: 2. Per the study methods: Reference gene primer amplification gave estimated nucleated cell counts. TCRdb's copy holds only in-frame clones and misses some; the assay was immunoSEQ multiplex PCR. V, J and clone size derive from that table, while D and trimming were established from the DNA sequence. The sample carries 65,000 or so clones, over 85% recorded once. The source material was peripheral blood. The sequence was obtained from a man aged 55 to 70 with acute or convalescent COVID-19. The chain joins TRBV6-5 to TRBJ2-3, with 12 bases that match TRBD2. CDR3 DNA: TGTGCCAGCAGTCGACTAGCGGGGGTCACAGATACGCAGTATTTT. It translates to CASSRLAGVTDTQYF.